This T cell receptor beta chain emerged from a study of blood T cell repertoires in COVID-19. Across the study: Acute and convalescent COVID-19 samples came from the United States, Italy and Spain. Nucleic acid was either cDNA or gDNA, and it came from T cells, B-cell-depleted T cells, or PBMCs.

The germline V and J ends were trimmed by 5 bases and 5 bases, with 13 bases remaining between them. CDR3 size: 14 residues. Germline V gene sequence: CDR1 LNHDA, CDR2 SQIVND (reference sequence). Authors' data handling: Amplification with reference gene primers provided the estimates of nucleated cell counts. Using immunoSEQ multiplex PCR, the repertoire was profiled, and TCRdb retains in-frame clones only, with some absent. The V and J calls and clone size come from that table; D and trimming were worked out from the DNA. The sample shows around 130,000 clones, about 86% of them seen only once. The chain couples TRBV19 to TRBJ1-5, with D maybe TRBD1 (6 bases). The sequenced sample was peripheral blood. This receptor was obtained from a woman aged 50 to 65 who had recovered from COVID-19. CDR3 in DNA: TGTGCCAGTAGTCTCAGGACAGATGATCAGCCCCAGCATTTT. It is translated as CASSLRTDDQPQHF.